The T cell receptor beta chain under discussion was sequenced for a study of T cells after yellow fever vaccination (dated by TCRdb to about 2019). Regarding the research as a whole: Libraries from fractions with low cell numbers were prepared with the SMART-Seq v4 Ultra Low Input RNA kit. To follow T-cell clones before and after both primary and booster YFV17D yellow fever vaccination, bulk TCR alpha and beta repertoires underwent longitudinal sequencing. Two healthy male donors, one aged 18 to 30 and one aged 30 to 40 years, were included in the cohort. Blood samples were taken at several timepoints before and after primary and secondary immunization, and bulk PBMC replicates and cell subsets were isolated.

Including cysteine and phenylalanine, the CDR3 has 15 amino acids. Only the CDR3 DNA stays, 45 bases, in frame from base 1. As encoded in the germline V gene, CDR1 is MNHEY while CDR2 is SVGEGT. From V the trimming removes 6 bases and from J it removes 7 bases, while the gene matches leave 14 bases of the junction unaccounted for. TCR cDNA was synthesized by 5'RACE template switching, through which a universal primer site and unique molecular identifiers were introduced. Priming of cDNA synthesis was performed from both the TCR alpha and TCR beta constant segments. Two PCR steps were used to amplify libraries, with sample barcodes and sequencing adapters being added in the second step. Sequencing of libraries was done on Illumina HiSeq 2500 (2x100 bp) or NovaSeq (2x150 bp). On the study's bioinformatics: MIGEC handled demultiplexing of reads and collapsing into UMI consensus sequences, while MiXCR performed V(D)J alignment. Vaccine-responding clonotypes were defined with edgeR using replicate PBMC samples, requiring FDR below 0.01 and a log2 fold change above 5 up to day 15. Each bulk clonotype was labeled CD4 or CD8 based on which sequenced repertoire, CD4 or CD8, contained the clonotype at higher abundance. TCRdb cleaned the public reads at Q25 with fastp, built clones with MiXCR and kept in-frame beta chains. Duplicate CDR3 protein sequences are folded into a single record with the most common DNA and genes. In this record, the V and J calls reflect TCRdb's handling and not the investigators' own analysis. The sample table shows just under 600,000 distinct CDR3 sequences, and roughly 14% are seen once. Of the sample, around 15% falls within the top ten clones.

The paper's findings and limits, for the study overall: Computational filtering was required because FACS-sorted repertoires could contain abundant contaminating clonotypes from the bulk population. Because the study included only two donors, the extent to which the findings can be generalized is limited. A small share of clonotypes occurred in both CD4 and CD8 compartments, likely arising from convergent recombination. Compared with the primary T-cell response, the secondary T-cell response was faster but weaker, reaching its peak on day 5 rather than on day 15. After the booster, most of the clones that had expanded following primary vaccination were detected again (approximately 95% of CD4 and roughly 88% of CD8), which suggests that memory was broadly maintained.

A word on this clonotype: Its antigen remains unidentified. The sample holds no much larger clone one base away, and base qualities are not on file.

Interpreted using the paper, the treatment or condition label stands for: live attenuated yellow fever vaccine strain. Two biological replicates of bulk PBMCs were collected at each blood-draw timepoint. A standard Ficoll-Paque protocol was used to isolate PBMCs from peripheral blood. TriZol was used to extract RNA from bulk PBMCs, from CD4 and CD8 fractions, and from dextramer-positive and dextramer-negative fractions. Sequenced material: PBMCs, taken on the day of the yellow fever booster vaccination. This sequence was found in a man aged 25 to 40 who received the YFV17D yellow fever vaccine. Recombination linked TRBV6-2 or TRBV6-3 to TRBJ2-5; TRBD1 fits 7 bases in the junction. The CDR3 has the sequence CASSLVGTVEWTQYF. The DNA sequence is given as TGTGCCAGCAGCCTAGTAGGGACAGTCGAATGGACCCAGTACTTC.